These 7 T cell receptor beta chains originate from one sample sequenced in a study of OX40 agonist ivuxolimab in advanced cancers. The protocol was immunoSEQ multiplex PCR, while the TCRdb copy is restricted to in-frame clones and leaves out a portion. This repertoire shows 60,000 to 75,000 clones, roughly 84% found once; its top ten account for around 25%. Sequenced here: CD4+ or CD8+ T cells sorted from blood, sampled in a trial of the OX40 agonist ivuxolimab. Source of these receptors: an adult with an advanced solid tumor such as melanoma, head and neck, liver or kidney cancer.

This clone occurred once. This chain links TRBV6-6 with TRBJ2-3; D gene uncertain. The V end lost 7 bases, the J end lost 0 bases, and 8 bases lay between the germline ends. Germline lookup yields CDR1 MNHNY and CDR2 SVGAGI (reference sequence). The CDR3 is 13 amino acids. As DNA, the CDR3 is TGTGCCAGCAACGGTCCTAGCACAGATACGCAGTATTTT. Translation: CASNGPSTDTQYF.

The V call is TRBV5-1, the J call TRBJ2-7, with 8 bases that match TRBD2. CDR3 length: 16 residues. V shed 0 bases and J 0 bases; nucleotides not matched to a gene: 5. Germline V gives CDR1 SGHRS, CDR2 YFSETQ. CDR3 sequence: CASSLEGGGSSYEQYF. In DNA, the CDR3 is TGCGCCAGCAGCTTGGAAGGCGGGGGGAGCTCCTACGAGCAGTACTTC.

The rearrangement links TRBV5-1 to TRBJ2-6; 11 nucleotides agree with TRBD1. The V and J ends lost 4 bases and 1 base, in that order; junction bases with no gene match: 10. This CDR3 region has 19 residues. In germline, CDR1 is SGHRS, CDR2 YFSETQ. CDR3 in DNA: TGCGCCAGCAGCCCCTTGTCAGGACAGGGGGCTTCTGGGGCCAACGTCCTGACTTTC. It yields the protein CASSPLSGQGASGANVLTF.

The J gene is TRBJ2-7, the V gene TRBV6-6; perhaps TRBD1 as D (6 bases). The length of the CDR3 is 15 residues. With 2 bases removed from V and 4 bases from J, the gap between germline ends came to 15 bases. Germline V CDR1 and CDR2: MNHNY, SVGAGI (reference sequence). The CDR3 DNA is TGTGCCAGCAGTTACGTTTTGGGGACAACTTACGAGCAGTACTTC. It specifies CASSYVLGTTYEQYF.

J is TRBJ2-1 and V is TRBV5-1; D perhaps matches TRBD1 (5 bases). The CDR3 consists of 12 residues. V lost 6 bases and J 8 bases, leaving 12 bases between the germline ends. Germline CDR1 SGHRS, CDR2 YFSETQ. The CDR3 DNA is TGCGCCAGCACCCAGGAAGGGGATGAGCAGTTCTTC. Its translation is CASTQEGDEQFF.

This chain links TRBV18 with TRBJ1-6; 9 positions match TRBD1. The CDR3 loop spans 14 amino acids. The germline gives CDR1 KGHSH, CDR2 LQKENI. J lost 7 bases, V lost 6 bases, and 4 bases had no gene match. The CDR3 DNA reads TGTGCCAGCTCCCTCGGACAGGGGAATTCACCCCTCCACTTT. Residues: CASSLGQGNSPLHF.

The J gene is TRBJ1-1, the V gene TRBV5-4, with a tentative D call TRBD1 (6 bases). Germline assignment: CDR1 SGHNT and CDR2 YYREEE (reference sequence). Trimming cost V 4 bases and J 0 bases, with 10 bases left between them. CDR3 length: 14 amino acids. CDR3 residues: CASSPDSMNTEAFF. In DNA form, the CDR3 reads TGTGCCAGCAGCCCGGACAGCATGAACACTGAAGCTTTCTTT.